These 14 T cell receptor beta chains came from one sample sequenced in a study of T cell clones after liver transplantation. The method was immunoSEQ multiplex PCR; TCRdb's version includes in-frame clones alone and lacks a portion of them. The table records about 72,000 clones, more than 90% of them present only once. Sample: CD4+ T cells from blood, taken before liver transplant. The source of these receptors is a human donor who received a liver transplant.

CDR3 protein: CASSFRGSRETQYF. The CDR3 nucleotides are TGTGCCAGCAGCTTTCGGGGATCGCGGGAGACCCAGTACTTC. The chain links TRBV7-2 to TRBJ2-5, with TRBD2 as a possible D gene (5 bases). Germline V CDR1 and CDR2: SGHTA, FQGNSA. Trimming pared 3 bases from V and 5 bases from J, leaving 13 bases between. This CDR3 is 14 amino acids long.

The chain employs TRBV19 and TRBJ2-5, with D tentatively TRBD2 (6 bases). CDR3 length equals 14 residues. V gave up 2 bases and J gave up 6 bases, with 13 bases separating them. Germline V gene data show CDR1 as LNHDA and CDR2 as SQIVND (reference sequence). The CDR3 reads CASSITRERKTQYF. CDR3 nucleotides: TGTGCCAGTAGTATAACTCGGGAGAGGAAGACCCAGTACTTC.

The gene calls are TRBV18 and TRBJ2-4; 7 bases are a match to TRBD1. Per the germline V gene, CDR1 is KGHSH and CDR2 is LQKENI. The V gene end was trimmed by 6 bases and the J gene end by 7 bases; junction bases not matched to a gene: 6. The CDR3 sequence is 13 residues long. CDR3 in DNA: TGTGCCAGCTCCCTCGACAGGGTGAACATTCAGTACTTC. This codes for CASSLDRVNIQYF. The full variable domain, completed using reference TRBV18 and TRBJ2-4, is NAGVMQNPRHLVRRRGQEARLRCSPMKGHSHVYWYRQLPEEGLKFMVYLQKENIIDESGMPKERFSAEFPKEGPSILRIQQVVRGDSAAYFCASSLDRVNIQYFGAGTRLSVL.

This chain connects TRBV5-1 to TRBJ1-2; maybe TRBD1 (5 bases). The CDR3 is 14 amino acids. Germline V gives CDR1 SGHRS, CDR2 YFSETQ. V was clipped by 5 bases and J by 3 bases, with 14 bases between them. CDR3 loop: CASRPQGGDYGYTF. CDR3 sequence (DNA): TGCGCCAGCAGACCCCAGGGAGGGGACTATGGCTACACCTTC.

The chain recombines TRBV6-5 with TRBJ2-2; TRBD2 aligns across 13 bases. This CDR3 spans 15 amino acids. V dropped 7 bases and J dropped 6; count of bases not matched to a gene: 5. Germline CDR1 is MNHEY and CDR2 is SVGAGI. The CDR3 region is CASKRGLAGSGELFF. CDR3 DNA: TGTGCCAGCAAGCGGGGACTAGCGGGGTCCGGGGAGCTGTTTTTT.

The chain uses TRBV18 and TRBJ2-6, with unresolved D. CDR3 length: 16 residues. The germline gives CDR1 KGHSH, CDR2 LQKENI. Trimming removed 1 base from V and 4 bases from J, with 11 bases in between. As DNA, the CDR3 is TGTGCCAGCTCACCACTGGAAGGTGTGGGGGCCAACGTCCTGACTTTC. This sequence encodes CASSPLEGVGANVLTF.

This chain joins TRBV18 and TRBJ1-3; TRBD1 aligns across 7 bases. After removal of 3 bases from V and 2 bases from J, the junction contained 4 bases not matched to a gene. Germline V gene data show CDR1 as KGHSH and CDR2 as LQKENI. The CDR3 is 15 residues long. The CDR3: CASSPTGSPGNTIYF. Written as DNA, the CDR3 is TGTGCCAGCTCACCGACAGGGTCTCCTGGAAACACCATATATTTT.

This rearrangement joins TRBV7-9 to TRBJ2-3; 7 nucleotides align to TRBD1. Germline lookup yields CDR1 SEHNR and CDR2 FQNEAQ (reference sequence). Trimming removed 4 bases from V and 8 bases from J; junction bases left unmatched: 18. This CDR3 comprises 17 residues. Here the CDR3 DNA reads TGTGCCAGCAGCTCCGCTGACAGGGCCCCGCCTCCCCCTACGCAGTATTTT. It encodes CASSSADRAPPPPTQYF.

The chain recombines TRBV18 with TRBJ1-5, with 7 bases that match TRBD1. With V trimmed by 3 bases and J by 0 bases, 17 bases remained unmatched. The CDR3 totals 20 residues. The V gene's germline CDR1 is KGHSH and CDR2 LQKENI. This chain's CDR3 is CASSPLPPGGSRDSNQPQHF. CDR3 DNA sequence: TGTGCCAGCTCACCTCTCCCTCCAGGGGGGTCTAGGGATAGCAATCAGCCCCAGCATTTT.

The rearrangement links TRBV9 to TRBJ2-3, with 8 bases lining up with TRBD1. The CDR3 is 14 residues long. The J segment lost 2 bases and the V segment lost 2 bases, leaving 1 base of the junction unmatched. Germline V gene data show CDR1 as SGDLS and CDR2 as YYNGEE. CDR3 protein: CASSVTGVTDTQYF. CDR3 nucleotide sequence: TGTGCCAGCAGCGTGACAGGGGTCACAGATACGCAGTATTTT.

The gene calls are TRBV11-2 and TRBJ2-1; the match to TRBD2 covers 8 bases. The V and J ends lost 5 bases and 4 bases, in that order; junction bases with no gene match: 10. This CDR3 is built from 16 residues. In germline, CDR1 is SGHAT, CDR2 FQNNGV. CDR3 sequence: CASSLLGSGGYNEQFF. The CDR3 coding sequence is TGTGCCAGCAGCCTCCTAGGCAGCGGGGGTTACAATGAGCAGTTCTTC.

This sequence joins TRBV2 and TRBJ2-7; TRBD2 matches at 13 bases. Germline values: CDR1 SNHLY, CDR2 FYNNEI. The V gene end was trimmed by 7 bases and the J gene end by 0 bases; junction bases not matched to a gene: 6. The CDR3 totals 16 residues. DNA of the CDR3: TGTGCCAGCACTCGCGGGACTAGCGGGAACTCCTACGAGCAGTACTTC. Residues: CASTRGTSGNSYEQYF.

The chain has TRBV11-3 and TRBJ2-7; 14 nucleotides align to TRBD2. This CDR3 has 15 residues. V gave up 5 bases and J gave up 4 bases; unmatched junction bases: 4. Germline V gene sequence: CDR1 SGHNT, CDR2 YENEEA. The CDR3 DNA reads as TGTGCCAGCAGCGTGGGACTAGCGGGAGTTTACGAGCAGTACTTC. Translating it yields CASSVGLAGVYEQYF.

V usage is TRBV9 and J usage is TRBJ2-1; TRBD2 agrees at 8 bases. There are 16 residues in the CDR3. Germline lookup yields CDR1 SGDLS and CDR2 YYNGEE. The trim removed 0 bases at V and 6 bases at J, leaving 8 bases unmatched. CDR3 DNA sequence: TGTGCCAGCAGCGTAGCAGGGAGTCTAGCGGGCAATGAGCAGTTCTTC. Its translation: CASSVAGSLAGNEQFF.